This entry is about one T cell receptor (beta chain). What it recognizes is unknown. Treatment: 19 received Ad26.COV2.S at low or high dose, single or two shots; several received placebo; per-sample allocation not given. Collection of samples fell on day 63 after the first vaccine or placebo injection. This sample was included in a study of Ad26.COV2.S vaccination and SARS-CoV-2 variants. Study background: Ad26.COV2.S shots went into the muscle once or twice, 56 days apart.

Sequenced by immunoSEQ multiplex PCR; TCRdb stores in-frame clones only, minus some. The sample consists of about half a million clones, about nine tenths of them appearing once. Study-wide findings and caveats: Overall T cell responses may have been underestimated by the analyses of TCR breadth and depth. Individuals receiving vaccine had higher spike-specific TCR breadth than placebo recipients did.

CDR3 length: 14 amino acids. With 3 bases clipped from V and 3 bases from J, the junction kept 7 bases outside the gene matches. CDR1 is DFQATT, CDR2 SNEGSKA, per germline (reference sequence). Material: peripheral blood, obtained in a trial of Ad26.COV2.S vaccine versus placebo. V and J are TRBV20-1 and TRBJ2-7; 8 nucleotides align to TRBD2. The receptor was derived from a person aged 18 to 65 who received the Ad26.COV2.S COVID-19 vaccine or a placebo. The CDR3 reads CSASRSGDIYEQYF. In nucleotides, the CDR3 is TGCAGTGCTAGTCGTAGCGGGGATATCTACGAGCAGTACTTC.